This T cell receptor beta chain is drawn from a study of control samples from healthy donors and cancer patients. Libraries were prepared by immunoSEQ multiplex PCR; TCRdb keeps only in-frame clonotypes and omits some of them. The profile shows approximately 100,000 clones, 85% to 90% of them singletons. Per germline, CDR1 LGHDT and CDR2 YNNKEL (reference sequence). CDR3 length: 14 residues. Deletions cut 4 bases from V and 0 bases from J, with 6 bases between. The clonotype comes from a man in his 60s with lung cancer. Source material: PBMCs. The rearrangement links TRBV3-1 (or the pseudogene TRBV3-2) to TRBJ1-4; D call uncertain. CDR3: CASSRDATNEKLFF. The CDR3 coding sequence is TGTGCCAGCAGCCGAGATGCAACTAATGAAAAACTGTTTTTT.